One and the same sample provided the 17 T cell receptor beta chains below, sequenced in a study of OX40 agonist ivuxolimab in advanced cancers. Receptors were amplified or captured by the immunoSEQ multiplex PCR assay. The table comes from immuneACCESS by way of TCRdb, which keeps in-frame sequences with V and J called. Part of the clones is missing from these tables; in studies checked, under half for an unresolved V gene and the rest for unknown reasons. Here the sample has some 43,000 clones; around 94% occur a single time. The leading ten clones occupy approximately 10% of the sample. The sample was CD4+ or CD8+ T cells sorted from blood, taken in a trial of the OX40 agonist ivuxolimab. The receptors derive from an adult with an advanced solid tumor such as melanoma, head and neck, liver or kidney cancer.

DNA for the CDR3: TGTGCCAGTAGGAGGGCGACGTATAGCAATCAGCCCCAGCATTTT. Protein product: CASRRATYSNQPQHF. This rearrangement joins TRBV19 to TRBJ1-5; D is undetermined. Deletions cut 6 bases from V and 0 bases from J, with 12 bases between. Germline V gene data show CDR1 as LNHDA and CDR2 as SQIVND (reference sequence). The CDR3 runs 15 residues.

This clone is medium-sized (0.01 to 0.1%) in the sample. The same CDR3 also results from other DNA sequences found in this sample. V and J are TRBV5-6 and TRBJ2-7; D uncertain. Trimming cost V 2 bases and J 2 bases, with 5 bases left between them. Germline V CDR1 and CDR2: SGHDT, YYEEEE. The CDR3 has 12 residues. CDR3 sequence (DNA): TGTGCCAGCAGCTTCAAAGCCTACGAGCAGTACTTC. It specifies CASSFKAYEQYF.

V gene TRBV9 combines with J gene TRBJ2-2, with 10 bases aligning to TRBD2. The CDR3 is 17 residues long. From germline, CDR1 is SGDLS and CDR2 YYNGEE. V lost 0 bases and J lost 2; bases outside the gene matches: 4. CDR3 bases: TGTGCCAGCAGCGTAGGGAGCGGGAGGGACAACACCGGGGAGCTGTTTTTT. Its translation: CASSVGSGRDNTGELFF.

The V gene is TRBV15, the J gene TRBJ2-1; D unclear. The V end was cut by 5 bases, the J end by 4 bases, with 15 bases between. Germline CDR1 and CDR2: LNHNV and YYDKDF (reference sequence). The CDR3 spans 15 residues. CDR3 bases: TGTGCCACCAGCTCCGACTCCGCCCCTTACAATGAGCAGTTCTTC. This sequence encodes CATSSDSAPYNEQFF.

The gene calls are TRBV6-8 and TRBJ2-7, with a possible D match to TRBD1 (6 bases). V was cut by 0 bases and J by 4 bases, with 7 bases left in between. This CDR3 contains 13 residues. Germline-derived CDR1 and CDR2 are MNHGY and SAAAGT. The CDR3 DNA follows: TGTGCCAGCAGTTACTCGACAGGATACGAGCAGTACTTC. Translation: CASSYSTGYEQYF.

This chain joins TRBV2 and TRBJ1-1; D ambiguous. The germline V gene has CDR1 SNHLY and CDR2 FYNNEI. CDR3 length: 14 residues. V was shortened by 4 bases and J by 6 bases, with 15 bases between the two germline ends. CDR3 in DNA: TGTGCCAGCAGTGGGCTTTTGGCCGAGGCTGAAGCTTTCTTT. This codes for CASSGLLAEAEAFF.

The gene calls are TRBV6-5 and TRBJ1-4; TRBD1 matches 11 bases. The trim removed 6 bases at V and 1 base at J, leaving 1 base unmatched. CDR1 is MNHEY, CDR2 SVGAGI, per germline. The CDR3 has 15 amino acids. In nucleotides, the CDR3 is TGTGCCAGCAGGGACAGGGGGCGAACTAATGAAAAACTGTTTTTT. This translates into CASRDRGRTNEKLFF.

The chain joins TRBV11-3 to TRBJ2-7; 8 bases are shared with TRBD1. Germline CDR1 is SGHNT and CDR2 is YENEEA. J lost 5 bases, V lost 5 bases, and 14 bases had no gene match. CDR3 length: 16 amino acids. DNA for the CDR3: TGTGCCAGCAGCCAATGGTTATGGACAGGGAAGAACGAGCAGTACTTC. This translates into CASSQWLWTGKNEQYF.

The chain couples TRBV10-3 to TRBJ1-1, with D tentatively TRBD1 (6 bases). The germline gives CDR1 ENHRY, CDR2 SYGVKD. V lost 3 bases and J 1 base, leaving 9 bases between the germline ends. CDR3 size: 14 residues. CDR3 protein: CAISDRGRNTEAFF. CDR3 DNA sequence: TGTGCCATCAGTGATAGGGGGAGGAACACTGAAGCTTTCTTT.

The chain couples TRBV7-6 to TRBJ2-1, with 13 bases matching TRBD2. This CDR3 region has 16 residues. From germline, CDR1 is SGHVS and CDR2 FNYEAQ. V dropped 5 bases and J dropped 7; count of bases not matched to a gene: 8. The chain's CDR3 is CASSEGTSGVRNEQFF. The CDR3 bases are TGTGCCAGCAGCGAAGGGACTAGCGGGGTACGGAATGAGCAGTTCTTC.

The chain uses TRBV5-6 and TRBJ1-2; the match to TRBD1 covers 9 bases. Germline CDR1 SGHDT, CDR2 YYEEEE. CDR3 length: 15 residues. With V trimmed by 4 bases and J by 2 bases, 6 bases remained unmatched. Here the CDR3 DNA reads TGTGCCAGCAGCGCACAGGGGGCCCTCAACTATGGCTACACCTTC. As protein: CASSAQGALNYGYTF.

This chain joins TRBV7-9 and TRBJ1-1; 7 positions match TRBD1. The CDR3 length is 13 residues. Per the germline V gene, CDR1 is SEHNR and CDR2 is FQNEAQ (reference sequence). Trimming took 7 bases from V and 3 from J; bases not matched to a gene: 5. The CDR3 sequence: CASISTGDTEAFF. As DNA, the CDR3 is TGTGCCAGCATCTCAACAGGGGACACTGAAGCTTTCTTT.

V gene TRBV10-3 combines with J gene TRBJ2-7, with TRBD2 identical over 9 bases. The CDR3 runs 18 residues. Unmatched junction bases numbered 13, after V lost 2 bases and J lost 2 bases. CDR1 and CDR2 from the germline V gene are ENHRY and SYGVKD. The CDR3 coding sequence is TGTGCCATCAGTGAGCGCCTAGCGGGAACCCTAAAAGCCTACGAGCAGTACTTC. Translating it yields CAISERLAGTLKAYEQYF.

CDR3: CASSITQGANTEAFF. CDR3 bases: TGTGCCAGTAGTATCACACAGGGTGCAAACACTGAAGCTTTCTTT. This chain uses TRBV19 with TRBJ1-1, with D maybe TRBD1 (6 bases). CDR3 length: 15 residues. The ends were cut back, 3 bases at V and 2 bases at J, with 13 bases in the middle. The germline V gene has CDR1 LNHDA and CDR2 SQIVND (reference sequence).

This chain links TRBV6-6 with TRBJ2-7, with D uncertain. From germline, CDR1 is MNHNY and CDR2 SVGAGI (reference sequence). V was clipped by 5 bases and J by 0 bases, with 14 bases between them. The CDR3 has 15 residues. CDR3 loop: CASSTYYRSSYEQYF. In DNA, the CDR3 is TGTGCCAGCAGTACCTACTACCGGAGCTCCTACGAGCAGTACTTC.

V is TRBV14 and J is TRBJ1-2, with 11 bases aligning to TRBD1. The CDR3 contains 13 residues. V trimming: 1 base; J trimming: 8 bases; junction bases outside the gene matches: 0. Germline CDR1 SGHDN, CDR2 FVKESK. CDR3 in amino acids: CASSQGTGGGYTF. The CDR3, as DNA: TGTGCCAGCAGCCAAGGGACAGGGGGCGGCTACACCTTC.

V usage is TRBV5-6 and J usage is TRBJ1-2; D unclear. V shed 2 bases and J shed 2 bases, with 16 bases lying between them. CDR3 length equals 16 residues. Germline V CDR1 and CDR2: SGHDT, YYEEEE. The CDR3 DNA is TGTGCCAGCAGCTTTACACCTATGGCCGTAAACTATGGCTACACCTTC. Its protein is CASSFTPMAVNYGYTF.